One T cell receptor (beta chain) is described in this entry. Its recognized antigen is unknown. Per-base qualities were not stored, and no clone one base away is much larger. The data were obtained in a study of blood T cells in healthy people across ages (dated by TCRdb to about 2015). Study-level background: In model experiments, roughly one uniquely barcoded TCR beta cDNA molecule per two T cells was captured by template switching. For two donors (one aged 18 to 30 and one aged 80 or older), the study analyzed two additional independent replicas of 1 million unique cDNA reads from the same blood draw. Donors of different ages were randomly distributed across sequencing lanes to avoid experimental bias. The study measured age-related changes in TCR beta repertoire diversity using deep sequencing normalized with unique cDNA molecular identifiers. The donors were split into four age groups: young (average 16 years), middle-aged (roughly 42), aged (approximately 60) and long-lived (under 90). Results and caveats for the whole study, not just this receptor: Donor CMV infection status was unknown, potentially confounding age-related changes in expanded clonotypes. Because profiling used bulk unsorted PBMCs, naive and antigen-experienced compartments could not be compared conclusively. Compared with the aged group, the long-lived group had more naive CD4+ T cells, fewer expanded clones and increased TCR diversity, suggesting age selection. Observed TCR beta diversity per million T cells fell roughly linearly with age, and a significant reduction was already apparent by age around 40. There was a strong correlation between observed TCR beta diversity and the percentage of naive T cells measured by flow cytometry. Estimates of total diversity based on one million sequenced T cells were considered lower bounds and underestimates.

Systemically healthy Caucasian individuals from Russia, roughly 40 in total and aged roughly 6 to 100 years, were included as donors. Each donor gave 8.5 to 10 milliliters of peripheral blood, collected into EDTA-treated Vacutainer tubes. Ficoll-Paque density-gradient centrifugation was used to isolate PBMCs, with at least 6 million obtained per sample. Total RNA was extracted from PBMCs with Trizol reagent, with at least 5 micrograms obtained per sample. The percentages of naive CD45RAhigh/CD27high T cells were determined by flow cytometry on a PBMC aliquot from every donor. Library method: 5' RACE. The sequencer was an Illumina HiSeq 2500. A second PCR of roughly 6 to 11 cycles was performed with a sample-barcoded 5' primer and a J-beta primer mix. A template-switch 5' adaptor carrying 12 random nucleotides introduced a unique molecular identifier onto each TCR beta cDNA molecule. At least 2.5 million CDR3-containing paired-end reads were obtained from each sample. The Mint cDNA synthesis kit, primed by a TRBC-specific oligonucleotide, was used to synthesize first-strand cDNA from all RNA. Following uracil-DNA glycosylase treatment, a first 18-cycle PCR with universal primers M1SS and BC2_uni_R was performed on all cDNA. Concerning the study's data processing: Normalization of each sample was performed by random selection of 1 million high-quality reads, each carrying a distinct molecular identifier. Reads with shared molecular identifiers were discarded instead of being binned into consensus sequences. CDR3 identification, clonotype clustering and error correction used MiTCR with a Q25 quality threshold and the strictest error-elimination algorithm. A nonparametric unseen species model with Euler transformation was used to estimate lower-bound total TCR beta diversity. TCRdb reprocessed the public reads (quality trimming at Q25 with fastp, clone calling with MiXCR) and kept in-frame beta chains. For every CDR3 protein sequence, its rows merge into one entry that carries the most common genes and DNA. None of the V and J calls come from the authors' own analysis; TCRdb made them. In all, the sample holds roughly 500,000 distinct CDR3 sequences, and 27% of those were seen once. The biggest ten clones account for roughly 18% of the sample.

The V end loses 5 bases and the J end loses 3 bases, and a stretch of 13 bases separates them. Including cysteine and phenylalanine, the CDR3 has 14 amino acids. The retained sequence is limited to the CDR3, 42 bases, with the frame set at the first base. CDR1 is given as SGHTA and CDR2 as FQGNSA, both from the germline V gene. Sequenced material: blood. The chain was built from TRBV7-2 and TRBJ1-2, with TRBD1 as a weak D call on 5 bases. This clonotype was sampled from a woman aged 70-85 years in good health. The nucleotides read TGTGCCAGCAGCCCTCGGGACTCCTACTATGGCTACACCTTC. Translated, this is CASSPRDSYYGYTF.